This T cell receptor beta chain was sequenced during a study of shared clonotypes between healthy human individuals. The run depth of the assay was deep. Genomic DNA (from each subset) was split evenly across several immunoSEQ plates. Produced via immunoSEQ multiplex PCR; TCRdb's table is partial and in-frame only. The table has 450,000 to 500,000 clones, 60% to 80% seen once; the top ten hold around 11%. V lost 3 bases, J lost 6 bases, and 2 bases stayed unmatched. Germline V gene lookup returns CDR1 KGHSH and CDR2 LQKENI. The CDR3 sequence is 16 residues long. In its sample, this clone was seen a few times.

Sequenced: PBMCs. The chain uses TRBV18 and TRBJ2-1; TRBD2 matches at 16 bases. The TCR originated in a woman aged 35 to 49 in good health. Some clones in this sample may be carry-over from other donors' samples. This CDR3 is CASSPGTSGRANEQFF. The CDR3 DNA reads TGTGCCAGCTCACCTGGGACTAGCGGGAGGGCCAATGAGCAGTTCTTC.